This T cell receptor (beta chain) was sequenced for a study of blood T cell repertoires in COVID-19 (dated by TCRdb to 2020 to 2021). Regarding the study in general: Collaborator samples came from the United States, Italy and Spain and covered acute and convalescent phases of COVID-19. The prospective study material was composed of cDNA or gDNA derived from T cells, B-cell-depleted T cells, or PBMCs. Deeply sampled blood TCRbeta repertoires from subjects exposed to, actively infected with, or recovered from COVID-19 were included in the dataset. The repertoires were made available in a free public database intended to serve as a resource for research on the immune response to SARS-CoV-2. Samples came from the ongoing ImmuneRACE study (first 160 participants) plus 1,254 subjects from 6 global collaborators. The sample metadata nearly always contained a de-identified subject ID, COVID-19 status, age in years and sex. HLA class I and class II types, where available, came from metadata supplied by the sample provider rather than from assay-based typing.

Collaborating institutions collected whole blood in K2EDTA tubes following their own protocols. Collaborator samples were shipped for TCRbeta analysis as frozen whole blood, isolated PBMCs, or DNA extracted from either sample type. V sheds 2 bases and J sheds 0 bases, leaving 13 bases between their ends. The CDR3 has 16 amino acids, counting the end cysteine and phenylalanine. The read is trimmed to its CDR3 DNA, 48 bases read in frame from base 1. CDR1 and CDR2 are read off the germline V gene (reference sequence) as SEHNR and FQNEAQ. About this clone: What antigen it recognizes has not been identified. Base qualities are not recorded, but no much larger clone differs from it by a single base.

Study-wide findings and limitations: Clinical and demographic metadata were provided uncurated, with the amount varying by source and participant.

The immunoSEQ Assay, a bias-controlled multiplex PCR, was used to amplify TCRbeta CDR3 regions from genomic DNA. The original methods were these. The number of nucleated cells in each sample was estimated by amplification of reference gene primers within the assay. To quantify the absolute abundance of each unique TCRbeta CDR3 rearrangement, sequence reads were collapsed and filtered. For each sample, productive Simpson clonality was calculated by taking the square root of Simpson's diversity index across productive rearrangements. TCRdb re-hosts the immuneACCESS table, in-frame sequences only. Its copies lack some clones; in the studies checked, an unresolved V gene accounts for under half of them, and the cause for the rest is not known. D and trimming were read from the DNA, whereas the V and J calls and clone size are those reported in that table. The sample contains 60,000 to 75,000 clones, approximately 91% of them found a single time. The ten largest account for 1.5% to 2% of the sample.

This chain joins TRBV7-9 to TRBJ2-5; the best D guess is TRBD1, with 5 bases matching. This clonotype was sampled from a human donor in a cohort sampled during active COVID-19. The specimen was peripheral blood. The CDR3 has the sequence CASSLLPLRDQETQYF. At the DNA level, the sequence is TGTGCCAGCAGCTTATTGCCCCTCAGGGACCAAGAGACCCAGTACTTC.